This TCR beta chain was found in a study of blood T cell repertoires in COVID-19. With V trimmed by 6 bases and J by 2 bases, 5 bases remained unmatched. The CDR3 totals 14 residues. Germline CDR1 SEHNR, CDR2 FQNEAQ (reference sequence). Clones were read by immunoSEQ multiplex PCR, and TCRdb kept only the in-frame ones, dropping some. The sample has over 95,000 clones; 79% are singletons. The TCR originated in a woman aged 80 or over with active or convalescent COVID-19. The chain recombines TRBV7-9 with TRBJ2-7; 9 bases are a match to TRBD2. Sequencing input: peripheral blood. In nucleotides, the CDR3 is TGTGCCAGCAGACCCGGGACTAGCCCCTACGAGCAGTACTTC. It is translated as CASRPGTSPYEQYF.